One sample yielded the 30 T cell receptor beta chains listed below, sequenced in a study of cytomegalovirus exposure and HLA in healthy donors (dated by TCRdb to about 2017). The library was made by the immunoSEQ multiplex PCR assay. In its TCRdb copy, this immuneACCESS table keeps in-frame sequences only and misses some clones. Where compared with another copy, unresolved V genes explain less than half of these, and the others have no known cause. For this sample there are tens of thousands of clones; 90% to 96% appear just once. The ten largest account for approximately 1% of the sample. The sample consisted of PBMCs. The source is a woman aged 18-35 years in good health and CMV-seronegative.

The gene calls are TRBV7-3 and TRBJ2-1; 10 bases agree with TRBD2. This CDR3 has 21 residues. Germline trimming cut 3 bases from V and 5 bases from J; bases unmatched to any gene: 22. Looked up from germline, CDR1 is SGHTA and CDR2 is FQGTGA. The CDR3 bases are TGTGCCAGCAGCTTCCTACCCCCGTCGTCCCCTAGCGGGAGTTGGGACAATGAGCAGTTCTTC. Translation gives CASSFLPPSSPSGSWDNEQFF.

The CDR3 DNA is TGTGCCAGCAGGGGGACAGGGGGCTTGGGAGAGCAGTACTTC. Translating gives CASRGTGGLGEQYF. The rearrangement uses TRBV7-2 and TRBJ2-7, with 12 bases aligning to TRBD1. CDR3 length: 14 residues. V was clipped by 6 bases and J by 7 bases; unmatched bases: 7. CDR1 is SGHTA and CDR2 is FQGNSA in the germline V gene.

The chain joins TRBV7-9 to TRBJ2-7; 8 bases align to TRBD1. The CDR3 is 14 residues long. Germline trimming cut 5 bases from V and 2 bases from J; bases unmatched to any gene: 5. Looked up from germline, CDR1 is SEHNR and CDR2 is FQNEAQ (reference sequence). DNA for the CDR3: TGTGCCAGCAGCACCCGGACAGGGACCTACGAGCAGTACTTC. The encoded protein is CASSTRTGTYEQYF.

This chain connects TRBV27 to TRBJ1-5; no clear D gene. This CDR3 region has 15 residues. Trimming cost V 6 bases and J 5 bases, with 17 bases left between them. CDR1 is MNHEY and CDR2 is SMNVEV in the germline V gene (reference sequence). CDR3 amino acids: CASSPRGGKYQPQHF. The CDR3 DNA sequence: TGTGCCAGCAGCCCCCGCGGCGGAAAGTATCAGCCCCAGCATTTT.

This sequence joins TRBV6-5 and TRBJ2-2; 8 positions match TRBD2. The CDR3 runs 13 residues. Trimming at V came to 7 bases and at J to 7 bases, leaving 5 bases not matched to a gene. Germline-derived CDR1 and CDR2 are MNHEY and SVGAGI. The CDR3, as DNA: TGTGCCAGCACCTCGGGGGGGCGCGGGGAGCTGTTTTTT. Encoded protein: CASTSGGRGELFF.

This rearrangement joins TRBV6-1 to TRBJ2-5, with 8 bases lining up with TRBD1. The V and J ends lost 4 bases and 5 bases, in that order; junction bases with no gene match: 3. The length of the CDR3 is 13 residues. From germline, CDR1 is MNHNS and CDR2 SASEGT. CDR3 protein: CASSARDRETQYF. CDR3 sequence (DNA): TGTGCCAGCAGTGCCCGGGACAGGGAGACCCAGTACTTC.

This rearrangement joins TRBV4-1 to TRBJ2-7, with 9 bases fitting TRBD1. Trimming took 4 bases from V and 3 from J; bases not matched to a gene: 16. Per germline, CDR1 MGHRA and CDR2 YSYEKL. This CDR3 is built from 18 residues. Written as DNA, the CDR3 is TGCGCCAGCAGCCTAAAGGAGGGGAGACAGGGGGGGGGCTACGAGCAGTACTTC. Amino acids: CASSLKEGRQGGGYEQYF.

This chain links TRBV27 with TRBJ1-1, with TRBD1 identical over 12 bases. The CDR3 runs 15 residues. J gave up 5 bases and V 5 bases, and 6 bases lay outside the gene matches. Germline CDR1 and CDR2: MNHEY and SMNVEV (reference sequence). Here the CDR3 reads CASSPGDRGLTEAFF. The CDR3 nucleotides read TGTGCCAGCAGTCCCGGGGACAGGGGGCTTACTGAAGCTTTCTTT.

V and J are TRBV18 and TRBJ2-7; 10 bases line up with TRBD1. This CDR3 has 14 amino acids. The germline gives CDR1 KGHSH, CDR2 LQKENI. Losses at the gene ends were 5 bases for V and 3 bases for J; bases not matched to a gene: 4. The CDR3 sequence: CASSWGTGDYEQYF. The CDR3 DNA reads as TGTGCCAGCTCATGGGGGACAGGGGACTACGAGCAGTACTTC. The entire variable domain, with the rest obtained from reference TRBV18 and TRBJ2-7, is as follows: NAGVMQNPRHLVRRRGQEARLRCSPMKGHSHVYWYRQLPEEGLKFMVYLQKENIIDESGMPKERFSAEFPKEGPSILRIQQVVRGDSAAYFCASSWGTGDYEQYFGPGTRLTVT.

The chain links TRBV28 to TRBJ2-5; 12 nucleotides agree with TRBD1. Germline assignment: CDR1 MDHEN and CDR2 SYDVKM. There are 18 residues in the CDR3. Unmatched junction bases numbered 16, after V lost 6 bases and J lost 5 bases. CDR3 sequence (DNA): TGTGCCAGCAGCCTAAGTTCCCGGGACAGGGGGCGCGTGGAGACCCAGTACTTC. Translation gives CASSLSSRDRGRVETQYF. Full variable domain (rest looked up from reference TRBV28 and TRBJ2-5): DVKVTQSSRYLVKRTGEKVFLECVQDMDHENMFWYRQDPGLGLRLIYFSYDVKMKEKGDIPEGYSVSREKKERFSLILESASTNQTSMYLCASSLSSRDRGRVETQYFGPGTRLLVL.

The DNA for the CDR3 is TGTGCCAGCTCACCCCAGATGGGACAGGGCCCAACCGGGGAGCTGTTTTTT. Residues: CASSPQMGQGPTGELFF. The chain employs TRBV18 and TRBJ2-2, with TRBD1 matching 9 bases. The V segment lost 3 bases and the J segment 5 bases; nucleotides outside the gene matches: 10. The CDR3 sequence is 17 residues long. Germline CDR1 KGHSH, CDR2 LQKENI.

The chain carries TRBV7-8 and TRBJ2-1; TRBD2 aligns across 9 bases. The germline V gene has CDR1 SGHVS and CDR2 FQNEAQ. This CDR3 has 15 residues. The J segment lost 4 bases and the V segment lost 1 base, leaving 2 bases of the junction unmatched. CDR3 DNA sequence: TGTGCCAGCAGCTTAGGGCTAGCGGGGTACAATGAGCAGTTCTTC. It encodes CASSLGLAGYNEQFF.

The J gene is TRBJ2-7, the V gene TRBV5-5, with 9 bases that match TRBD1. The V gene end was trimmed by 3 bases and the J gene end by 2 bases; junction bases not matched to a gene: 6. CDR1 and CDR2 (germline): SGHKS, YYEKEE (reference sequence). This CDR3 has 15 amino acids. CDR3 sequence reads: CASSSDRGSPYEQYF. The CDR3 DNA sequence: TGTGCCAGCAGCTCGGACAGGGGCTCCCCCTACGAGCAGTACTTC.

This rearrangement joins TRBV7-2 to TRBJ2-2, with D tentatively TRBD1 (6 bases). The CDR3 has 16 amino acids. Trimming took off 1 base at V and 2 bases at J, with 11 bases between the two ends. CDR1 is SGHTA and CDR2 is FQGNSA in the germline V gene. The chain's CDR3 is CASSLVGALNTGELFF. DNA for the CDR3: TGTGCCAGCAGCTTAGTGGGGGCCCTTAACACCGGGGAGCTGTTTTTT.

The chain combines TRBV18 with TRBJ2-7; TRBD1 might be the D (6 bases). V was trimmed by 2 bases and J by 3 bases, leaving 17 bases between them. Germline V gene data show CDR1 as KGHSH and CDR2 as LQKENI. The CDR3 sequence is 16 residues long. CDR3 amino acids: CASSPAPGTQIYEQYF. DNA for the CDR3: TGTGCCAGCTCACCAGCGCCCGGGACACAAATCTACGAGCAGTACTTC.

The chain has TRBV28 and TRBJ1-5; D possibly corresponds to TRBD1 (6 bases). Germline CDR1 reads MDHEN; CDR2 reads SYDVKM. There are 15 residues in the CDR3. V was trimmed by 4 bases and J by 0 bases, leaving 10 bases between them. For the CDR3, the DNA is TGTGCCAGCAGTTCCACAGGGTATAGCAATCAGCCCCAGCATTTT. It codes for CASSSTGYSNQPQHF.

This chain joins TRBV27 and TRBJ2-3; 9 bases fit TRBD1. Germline V lookup: CDR1 MNHEY, CDR2 SMNVEV (reference sequence). V was clipped by 3 bases and J by 3 bases; unmatched bases: 25. The CDR3 is 22 amino acids. The CDR3 DNA reads as TGTGCCAGCAGTTTGGGGGGACAGGGCAGTAGGCGGGATAGGGTGGCGACAGATACGCAGTATTTT. This codes for CASSLGGQGSRRDRVATDTQYF.

V is TRBV5-4 and J is TRBJ1-2; no reliable D call. V was shortened by 5 bases and J by 0 bases, with 17 bases between the two germline ends. The germline gives CDR1 SGHNT, CDR2 YYREEE (reference sequence). The CDR3 length is 16 residues. CDR3 sequence (DNA): TGTGCCAGCAGACCCGGTAGCGGAGGTCCTAACTATGGCTACACCTTC. Its translation is CASRPGSGGPNYGYTF.

This clone was detected only once. The V call is TRBV28, the J call TRBJ2-3; 16 bases fit TRBD2. The V gene end was trimmed by 2 bases and the J gene end by 6 bases; junction bases not matched to a gene: 2. This CDR3 has 16 residues. Germline V CDR1 and CDR2: MDHEN, SYDVKM. CDR3 coding DNA: TGTGCCAGCAGTTTAGGGGGACTAGCGGGAGGGGATACGCAGTATTTT. Protein sequence: CASSLGGLAGGDTQYF.

V gene TRBV10-3 combines with J gene TRBJ2-7; D may be TRBD1 (6 bases). V was trimmed by 0 bases and J by 6 bases, leaving 9 bases between them. There are 13 residues in the CDR3. Germline CDR1 and CDR2: ENHRY and SYGVKD. DNA of the CDR3: TGTGCCATCAGTGAGTCAGGCAGGGGCGAGCAGTACTTC. This gives the protein CAISESGRGEQYF.

This chain links TRBV9 with TRBJ2-3; possible D gene TRBD2, 7 bases. V was shortened by 0 bases and J by 5 bases, with 13 bases between the two germline ends. The germline gives CDR1 SGDLS, CDR2 YYNGEE. CDR3 size: 15 residues. CDR3 nucleotide sequence: TGTGCCAGCAGCGTAGCGGGGAGGGGGGGAGATACGCAGTATTTT. It specifies CASSVAGRGGDTQYF.

The rearrangement uses TRBV9 and TRBJ2-1; 7 bases map to TRBD2. Germline V CDR1 and CDR2: SGDLS, YYNGEE. J was trimmed by 2 bases and V by 2 bases; bases with no gene match: 1. This CDR3 region has 14 residues. The CDR3 reads CASSVGTTYNEQFF. The CDR3 bases are TGTGCCAGCAGCGTGGGGACTACCTACAATGAGCAGTTCTTC.

CDR3 nucleotide sequence: TGTGCCAGCAGCACTAAGGTACTAGCGGGAGGTAATGAGCAGTTCTTC. Amino acids: CASSTKVLAGGNEQFF. The J gene is TRBJ2-1, the V gene TRBV7-3; 12 bases are shared with TRBD2. Trimming at V came to 5 bases and at J to 7 bases, leaving 9 bases not matched to a gene. This CDR3 has 16 amino acids. Germline loops: CDR1 SGHTA, CDR2 FQGTGA.

V is TRBV7-9 and J is TRBJ2-5, with D perhaps matching TRBD1 (5 bases). The CDR3 consists of 16 residues. Germline CDR1 and CDR2: SEHNR and FQNEAQ (reference sequence). V was cut by 1 base and J by 5 bases, with 17 bases left in between. The CDR3 spells CASSLGRTPSGETQYF. The CDR3, as DNA: TGTGCCAGCAGCTTAGGGCGGACACCCTCCGGGGAGACCCAGTACTTC. Using reference TRBV7-9 and TRBJ2-5 for the parts outside the CDR3, the full variable domain is DTGVSQNPRHKITKRGQNVTFRCDPISEHNRLYWYRQTLGQGPEFLTYFQNEAQLEKSRLLSDRFSAERPKGSFSTLEIQRTEQGDSAMYLCASSLGRTPSGETQYFGPGTRLLVL.

The chain combines TRBV18 with TRBJ1-5; D is unresolved. CDR1 is KGHSH and CDR2 is LQKENI in the germline V gene. CDR3 size: 14 residues. With 3 bases removed from V and 7 bases from J, the gap between germline ends came to 13 bases. This CDR3 reads CASSPGGGGQPQHF. The CDR3, as DNA: TGTGCCAGCTCACCCGGAGGCGGCGGGCAGCCCCAGCATTTT.

This sequence joins TRBV28 and TRBJ1-2, with 10 bases lining up with TRBD1. After removal of 8 bases from V and 1 base from J, the junction contained 4 bases not matched to a gene. The CDR3 loop spans 14 amino acids. CDR1 is MDHEN and CDR2 is SYDVKM in the germline V gene. The CDR3 protein is CASGRDRGNYGYTF. The CDR3 DNA follows: TGTGCCAGCGGGCGGGACAGGGGTAACTATGGCTACACCTTC.

The CDR3 loop is CASSQGPNTEAFF. The CDR3 DNA sequence: TGCGCCAGCAGCCAAGGGCCGAACACTGAAGCTTTCTTT. This rearrangement joins TRBV4-3 to TRBJ1-1, with D uncertain. V shed 1 base and J shed 1 base, with 4 bases lying between them. This CDR3 region has 13 residues. Germline V gene data show CDR1 as LGHNA and CDR2 as YSLEER.

The rearrangement uses TRBV29-1 and TRBJ2-2, with TRBD1 identical over 11 bases. Germline V gene lookup returns CDR1 SQVTM and CDR2 ANQGSEA. The CDR3 covers 15 residues. V was pared by 4 bases and J by 7 bases, with 8 bases of the junction left unmatched. This CDR3 reads CSVVPGGQGVGELFF. DNA for the CDR3: TGCAGCGTTGTACCGGGGGGACAGGGGGTCGGGGAGCTGTTTTTT.

The chain employs TRBV27 and TRBJ2-3; no definite D call. With 7 bases removed from V and 10 bases from J, the gap between germline ends came to 15 bases. This CDR3 is 12 amino acids long. CDR1 and CDR2 (germline): MNHEY, SMNVEV (reference sequence). DNA for the CDR3: TGTGCCAGCACCCCCCGCTCCCCGGCGCAGTATTTT. Translated: CASTPRSPAQYF.

The sample holds one count of this clone. V gene TRBV7-2 combines with J gene TRBJ1-2; perhaps TRBD1 as D (5 bases). Germline CDR1 SGHTA, CDR2 FQGNSA. Between the trimmed V and J ends, which lost 1 base and 4 bases, there was a span of 16 bases. The CDR3 runs 16 residues. This CDR3 reads CASSLGGSVGLYGYTF. In nucleotides, the CDR3 is TGTGCCAGCAGCTTAGGGGGTTCTGTGGGGCTCTATGGCTACACCTTC.